These T cell receptor beta chains were read from a single sample in a study of cytomegalovirus exposure and HLA in healthy donors. Some clones are missing from TCRdb's copy, which holds only in-frame ones; the method was immunoSEQ multiplex PCR. The sample has roughly 150,000 clones, roughly 80% seen once; the top ten hold approximately 2.4%. The sample comprised PBMCs. The receptors come from a male donor in good health and CMV-seronegative. The CDR3 runs from the conserved cysteine through the conserved F or W. Each record gives: CDR3 protein, CDR3 DNA, V gene, clone size, D gene, J gene. A D gene is named only where the DNA matches it firmly. Size values are once, few and many counts, or a class for expanded clones, and some rows have none.

CASSLVVQGSSGNTIYF TGCGCCAGCAGCTTGGTAGTTCAGGGAAGCTCTGGAAACACCATATATTTT TRBV5-1 NA NA TRBJ1-3
CVKKKKGAAGGMTTMYF TGTGTCAAAAAGAAAAAAGGGGCGGCAGGGGGCATGACCACCATGTACTTC TRBV19 once TRBD1 TRBJ2-7
CAWIGPSTIQHF TGTGCCTGGATCGGTCCCTCGACAATCCAGCATTTT TRBV30 NA NA TRBJ1-5
CASFFSGGRNTGELFF TGTGCCAGCTTTTTTAGCGGGGGAAGAAACACCGGGGAGCTGTTTTTT TRBV6-6 NA TRBD2 TRBJ2-2
CASSIDRDQPQHF TGTGCCAGTAGTATCGACAGGGATCAGCCCCAGCATTTT TRBV19 NA TRBD1 TRBJ1-5
CASTLNPGQIYEQYF TGTGCCAGCACCCTTAATCCGGGACAGATCTACGAGCAGTACTTC TRBV11-2 NA TRBD1 TRBJ2-7
CASSLFPGTGELFF TGCGCCAGCAGCTTGTTCCCGGGCACCGGGGAGCTGTTTTTT TRBV5-1 NA NA TRBJ2-2
CASSDRPNQPQHF TGTGCCAGCAGTGACAGGCCGAATCAGCCCCAGCATTTT TRBV6-5 NA NA TRBJ1-5
CASSSQPGQGISGANVLTF TGTGCCAGCAGCTCTCAACCGGGACAGGGAATCTCTGGGGCCAACGTCCTGACTTTC TRBV7-6 NA TRBD1 TRBJ2-6
CASSQRDTEAFF TGTGCCAGCAGTCAGAGGGACACTGAAGCTTTCTTT TRBV13 NA NA TRBJ1-1
CASSSRPSGDTQYF TGCGCCAGCAGCTCCAGGCCGAGCGGAGATACGCAGTATTTT TRBV5-1 few NA TRBJ2-3
CASSLSRDRGGGYTF TGTGCCAGCAGTTTGTCCCGGGACAGGGGCGGCGGCTACACCTTC TRBV6-5 NA TRBD1 TRBJ1-2
CASSGDRVSAGANVLTF TGTGCCAGCAGCGGGGACAGGGTGTCGGCTGGGGCCAACGTCCTGACTTTC TRBV5-4 NA TRBD1 TRBJ2-6
CASSVGLAGVYEQYF TGTGCCAGCAGCGTAGGGCTAGCGGGGGTTTACGAGCAGTACTTC TRBV9 NA TRBD2 TRBJ2-7
CSAYDRGINTGELFF TGCAGCGCTTACGACCGGGGGATAAACACCGGGGAGCTGTTTTTT TRBV29-1 NA NA TRBJ2-2
CASSDGRGGGYGYTF TGTGCCAGCAGTGATGGGAGAGGGGGCGGCTATGGCTACACCTTC TRBV6-1 NA TRBD1 TRBJ1-2
CASRWANTEAFF TGTGCCAGCAGGTGGGCGAACACTGAAGCTTTCTTT TRBV28 NA NA TRBJ1-1
CAISPGQGPSPLHF TGTGCCATCAGCCCGGGACAGGGGCCGTCACCCCTCCACTTT TRBV10-3 NA TRBD1 TRBJ1-6
CASSEEGTGGRETQYF TGTGCCAGCAGTGAGGAGGGGACAGGGGGTAGAGAGACCCAGTACTTC TRBV6-1 NA TRBD1 TRBJ2-5
CASSFGTSGGTDTQYF TGTGCCAGCAGCTTTGGGACTAGCGGGGGGACAGATACGCAGTATTTT TRBV7-6 NA TRBD2 TRBJ2-3
CASSMDRDEKLFF TGTGCCAGTAGTATGGACAGGGACGAAAAACTGTTTTTT TRBV19 NA TRBD1 TRBJ1-4
CATRTSGSYNEQFF TGTGCCACCCGGACTAGCGGCTCCTACAATGAGCAGTTCTTC TRBV6-6 once TRBD2 TRBJ2-1
CSVARDRSYGYTF TGCAGCGTGGCACGGGACAGGTCGTATGGCTACACCTTC TRBV29-1 NA TRBD1 TRBJ1-2
CASSFPPGQTHYEQYF TGTGCCAGCAGTTTCCCCCCGGGACAGACTCATTACGAGCAGTACTTC TRBV28 NA TRBD1 TRBJ2-7
CATSRAGTDTDTQYF TGTGCCACCAGCAGGGCCGGGACAGACACAGATACGCAGTATTTT TRBV15 NA TRBD1 TRBJ2-3
CASSIVLGQGVHEQYF TGTGCCAGTAGTATAGTGCTTGGACAGGGTGTCCACGAGCAGTACTTC TRBV19 NA TRBD1 TRBJ2-7
CASSLGPGSYEQYF TGTGCCAGCAGCTTGGGCCCAGGGTCGTACGAGCAGTACTTC TRBV5-4 NA NA TRBJ2-7
CASSIQGATEAFF TGTGCCAGCAGTATTCAGGGGGCGACTGAAGCTTTCTTT TRBV27 NA TRBD1 TRBJ1-1
CASSLGPTGAAYEQYF TGTGCCAGCAGCTTAGGGCCGACAGGGGCCGCCTACGAGCAGTACTTC TRBV13 once TRBD1 TRBJ2-7
CASSQDSARGETQYF TGTGCCAGCAGCCAAGATTCGGCTCGGGGAGAGACCCAGTACTTC TRBV4-2 NA NA TRBJ2-5
CASSLDVGSGSYF NA TRBV11-2 once NA TRBJ2-5
CASSTRTGGATEAFF TGTGCCAGTAGTACGAGGACAGGGGGGGCCACTGAAGCTTTCTTT TRBV19 NA TRBD1 TRBJ1-1
CASSETGQETQYF TGTGCCAGCAGCGAGACAGGGCAAGAGACCCAGTACTTC TRBV5-4 NA TRBD1 TRBJ2-5
CASSLNLAQGNGYTF TGTGCCAGCAGCCTAAATCTCGCACAGGGTAATGGCTACACCTTC TRBV7-2 once NA TRBJ1-2
CASSFRTSGRNEQYF TGTGCCAGCAGCTTTAGGACTAGCGGGAGGAACGAGCAGTACTTC TRBV13 NA TRBD2 TRBJ2-7
CASSPREGYGYTF TGTGCCAGCTCACCAAGGGAGGGGTATGGCTACACCTTC TRBV18 NA NA TRBJ1-2
CASSLQTGGFSLNTDTQYF TGTGCCAGCAGCTTGCAAACGGGGGGGTTTTCACTCAACACAGATACGCAGTATTTT TRBV5-6 NA TRBD2 TRBJ2-3
CATSRDNSGANVLTF TGTGCCACCAGCAGAGACAACTCTGGGGCCAACGTCCTGACTTTC TRBV15 NA NA TRBJ2-6
CASSLGLRGTYEQYF TGTGCCAGCAGCTTAGGTCTGCGGGGAACCTACGAGCAGTACTTC TRBV11-1 NA NA TRBJ2-7
CASSPNGYEQYF TGCGCCAGCAGCCCCAACGGCTACGAGCAGTACTTC TRBV4-1 NA NA TRBJ2-7
CASSQELTGGREQYF TGCGCCAGCAGCCAAGAGCTGACAGGGGGGAGGGAGCAGTACTTC TRBV4-3 NA TRBD1 TRBJ2-7
CASNPGQGYPGYTF TGTGCCAGTAACCCGGGACAGGGGTACCCAGGCTACACCTTC TRBV19 NA TRBD1 TRBJ1-2
CASQSVTDTQYF TGTGCCAGCCAGTCAGTCACAGATACGCAGTATTTT TRBV5-4 NA NA TRBJ2-3
CAFQQGTYNEQFF TGTGCCTTTCAACAGGGCACCTACAATGAGCAGTTCTTC TRBV30 NA NA TRBJ2-1
CASSPGLAGPGGTGELFF TGTGCCAGCAGCCCGGGACTAGCGGGGCCCGGCGGCACCGGGGAGCTGTTTTTT TRBV5-4 NA TRBD2 TRBJ2-2
CASRETTGGGRGSPLHF TGTGCCAGCAGGGAAACTACAGGGGGGGGTCGGGGTTCACCCCTCCACTTT TRBV25-1 NA TRBD1 TRBJ1-6
CASSTREKLFF TGTGCCAGTAGTACCAGGGAAAAACTGTTTTTT TRBV19 NA NA TRBJ1-4
CASSLLAGGSHEQYF TGTGCCAGCAGCTTACTAGCGGGAGGAAGCCACGAGCAGTACTTC TRBV7-3 NA TRBD2 TRBJ2-7
CASSSQQGRNEQFF TGTGCCAGCAGCTCACAACAGGGGCGCAATGAGCAGTTCTTC TRBV9 NA TRBD1 TRBJ2-1
CASSVGIQETQYF TGCGCCAGCAGTGTCGGGATCCAAGAGACCCAGTACTTC TRBV10-1 NA NA TRBJ2-5